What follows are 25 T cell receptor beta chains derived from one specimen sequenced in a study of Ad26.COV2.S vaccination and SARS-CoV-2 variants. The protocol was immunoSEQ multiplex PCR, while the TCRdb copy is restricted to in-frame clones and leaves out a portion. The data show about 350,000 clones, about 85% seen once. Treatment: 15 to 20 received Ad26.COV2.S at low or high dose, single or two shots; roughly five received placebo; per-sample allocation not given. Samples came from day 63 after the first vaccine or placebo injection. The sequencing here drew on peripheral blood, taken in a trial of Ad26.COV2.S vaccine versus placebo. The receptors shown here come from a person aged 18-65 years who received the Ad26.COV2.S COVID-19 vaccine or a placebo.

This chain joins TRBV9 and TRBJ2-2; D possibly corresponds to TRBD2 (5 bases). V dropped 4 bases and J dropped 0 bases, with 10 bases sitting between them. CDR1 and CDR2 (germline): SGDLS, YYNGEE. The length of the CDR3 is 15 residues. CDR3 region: CASSTIGTNTGELFF. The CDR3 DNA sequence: TGTGCCAGCAGCACAATCGGGACGAACACCGGGGAGCTGTTTTTT.

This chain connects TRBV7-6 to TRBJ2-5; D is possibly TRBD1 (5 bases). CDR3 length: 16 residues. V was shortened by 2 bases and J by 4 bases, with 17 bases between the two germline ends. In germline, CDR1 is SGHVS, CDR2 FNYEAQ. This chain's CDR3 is CASSLIRQPPLETQYF. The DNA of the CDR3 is TGTGCCAGCAGCTTAATTAGACAGCCACCTCTAGAGACCCAGTACTTC.

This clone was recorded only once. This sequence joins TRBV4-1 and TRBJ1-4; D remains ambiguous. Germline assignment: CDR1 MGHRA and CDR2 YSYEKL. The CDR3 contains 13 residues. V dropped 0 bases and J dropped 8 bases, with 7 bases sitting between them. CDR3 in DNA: TGCGCCAGCAGCCAAGAATCTGGGGAAAAACTGTTTTTT. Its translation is CASSQESGEKLFF.

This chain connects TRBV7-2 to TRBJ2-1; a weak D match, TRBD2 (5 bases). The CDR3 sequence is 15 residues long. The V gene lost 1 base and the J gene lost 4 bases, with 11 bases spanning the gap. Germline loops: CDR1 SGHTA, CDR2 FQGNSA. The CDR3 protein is CASSLELGRYNEQFF. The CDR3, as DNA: TGTGCCAGCAGCTTAGAACTAGGCCGTTACAATGAGCAGTTCTTC.

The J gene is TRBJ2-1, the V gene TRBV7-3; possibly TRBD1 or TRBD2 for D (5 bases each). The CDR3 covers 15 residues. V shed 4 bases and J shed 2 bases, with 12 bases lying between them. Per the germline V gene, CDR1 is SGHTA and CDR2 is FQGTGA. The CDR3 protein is CASSSGPGAYNEQFF. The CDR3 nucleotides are TGTGCCAGCAGCTCGGGGCCCGGGGCCTACAATGAGCAGTTCTTC.

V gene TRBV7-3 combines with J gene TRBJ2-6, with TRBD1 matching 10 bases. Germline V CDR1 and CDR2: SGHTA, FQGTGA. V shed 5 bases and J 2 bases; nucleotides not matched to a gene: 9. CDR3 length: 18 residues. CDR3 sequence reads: CASSPNLGQGPGANVLTF. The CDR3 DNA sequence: TGTGCCAGCAGCCCTAACCTGGGACAGGGGCCTGGGGCCAACGTCCTGACTTTC.

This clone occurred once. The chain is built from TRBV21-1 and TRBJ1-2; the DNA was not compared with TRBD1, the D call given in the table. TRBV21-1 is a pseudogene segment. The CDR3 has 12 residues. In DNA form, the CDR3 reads TGTGCCAGCAGCCCGGACAGGGACGGCTACACCTTC. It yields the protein CASSPDRDGYTF.

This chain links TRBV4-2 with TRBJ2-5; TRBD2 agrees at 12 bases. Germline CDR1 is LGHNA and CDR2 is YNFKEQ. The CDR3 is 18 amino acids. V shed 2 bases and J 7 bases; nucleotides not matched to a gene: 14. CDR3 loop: CASSQSSTSGGPGRTQYF. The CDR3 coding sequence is TGTGCCAGCAGCCAATCATCGACTAGCGGGGGTCCCGGACGGACCCAGTACTTC.

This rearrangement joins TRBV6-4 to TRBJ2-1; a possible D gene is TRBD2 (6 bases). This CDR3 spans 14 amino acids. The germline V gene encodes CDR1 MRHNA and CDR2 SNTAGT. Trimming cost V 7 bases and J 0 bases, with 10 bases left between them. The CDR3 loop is CASNPGGSYNEQFF. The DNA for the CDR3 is TGTGCCAGCAACCCCGGGGGCTCCTACAATGAGCAGTTCTTC.

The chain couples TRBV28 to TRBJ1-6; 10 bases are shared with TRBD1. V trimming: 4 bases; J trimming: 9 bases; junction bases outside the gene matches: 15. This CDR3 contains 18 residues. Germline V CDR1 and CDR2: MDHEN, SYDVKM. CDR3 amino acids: CASSSSPGTGDFSSPLHF. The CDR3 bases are TGTGCCAGCAGTTCTTCTCCCGGGACAGGGGATTTTAGTTCACCCCTCCACTTT.

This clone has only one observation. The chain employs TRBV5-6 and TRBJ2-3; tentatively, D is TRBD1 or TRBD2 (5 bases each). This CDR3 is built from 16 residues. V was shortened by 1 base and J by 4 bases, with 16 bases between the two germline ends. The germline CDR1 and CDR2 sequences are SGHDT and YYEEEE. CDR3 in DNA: TGTGCCAGCAGCTTGTTCGGGACGGTACAGTCAGATACGCAGTATTTT. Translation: CASSLFGTVQSDTQYF.

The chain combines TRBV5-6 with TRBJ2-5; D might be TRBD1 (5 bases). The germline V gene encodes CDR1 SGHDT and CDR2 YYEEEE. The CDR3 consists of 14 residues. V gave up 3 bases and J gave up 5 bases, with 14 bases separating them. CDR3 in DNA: TGTGCCAGCAGCTACTTCCAGGGAACTGAGACCCAGTACTTC. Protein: CASSYFQGTETQYF.

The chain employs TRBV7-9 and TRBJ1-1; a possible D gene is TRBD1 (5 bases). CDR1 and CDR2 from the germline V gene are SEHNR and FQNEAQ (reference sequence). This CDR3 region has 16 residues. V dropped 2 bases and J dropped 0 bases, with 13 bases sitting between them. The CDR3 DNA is TGTGCCAGCAGCTTAATGGGAGGGGTCCTGAACACTGAAGCTTTCTTT. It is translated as CASSLMGGVLNTEAFF.

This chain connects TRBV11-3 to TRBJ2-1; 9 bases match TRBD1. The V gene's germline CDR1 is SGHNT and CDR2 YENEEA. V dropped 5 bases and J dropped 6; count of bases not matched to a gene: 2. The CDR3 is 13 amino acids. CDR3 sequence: CASSTDRGNEQFF. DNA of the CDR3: TGTGCCAGCAGCACGGACAGGGGCAATGAGCAGTTCTTC.

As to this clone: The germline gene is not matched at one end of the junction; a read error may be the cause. The DNA for the CDR3 is TGCGCCAGCAGCCAAGATAGGGCAGGGACGGTCTTC. Its protein product is CASSQDRAGTVF. The chain links TRBV4-1 to TRBJ2-1; the D call may be TRBD1 or TRBD2 (5 bases each). Germline CDR1 MGHRA, CDR2 YSYEKL. This CDR3 spans 12 amino acids.

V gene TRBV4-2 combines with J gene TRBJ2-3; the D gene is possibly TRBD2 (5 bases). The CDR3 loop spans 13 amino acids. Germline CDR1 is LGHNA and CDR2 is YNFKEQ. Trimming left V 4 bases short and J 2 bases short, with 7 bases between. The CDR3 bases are TGTGCCAGCAGCCCAGCGGACACAGATACGCAGTATTTT. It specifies CASSPADTDTQYF.

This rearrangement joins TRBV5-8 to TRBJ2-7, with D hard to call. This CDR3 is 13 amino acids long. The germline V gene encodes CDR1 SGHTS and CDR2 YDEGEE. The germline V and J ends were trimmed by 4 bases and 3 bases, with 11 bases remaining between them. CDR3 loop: CASSPRDGYEQYF. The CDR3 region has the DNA TGTGCCAGCAGCCCACGTGACGGCTACGAGCAGTACTTC.

The CDR3 region is CASSRLSPGLAGSTDTQYF. The CDR3 DNA reads TGTGCCAGCAGCCGGCTATCCCCGGGACTAGCGGGGAGCACAGATACGCAGTATTTT. V gene TRBV14 combines with J gene TRBJ2-3; 13 nucleotides align to TRBD2. CDR3 length: 19 amino acids. CDR1 and CDR2 from the germline V gene are SGHDN and FVKESK. V shed 4 bases, J shed 0 bases, and the junction held 10 bases outside the gene matches.

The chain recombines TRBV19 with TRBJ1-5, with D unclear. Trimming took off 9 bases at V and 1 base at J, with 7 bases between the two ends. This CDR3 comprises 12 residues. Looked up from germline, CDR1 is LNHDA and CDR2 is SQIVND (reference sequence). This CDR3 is CASRYSNQPQHF. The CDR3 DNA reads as TGTGCCAGCAGATACAGCAATCAGCCCCAGCATTTT.

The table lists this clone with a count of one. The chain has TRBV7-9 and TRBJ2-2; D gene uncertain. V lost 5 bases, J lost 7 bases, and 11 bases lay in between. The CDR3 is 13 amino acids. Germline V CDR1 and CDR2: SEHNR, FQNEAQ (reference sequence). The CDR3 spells CASSPAGSGELFF. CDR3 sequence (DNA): TGTGCCAGCAGCCCCGCCGGCAGCGGGGAGCTGTTTTTT. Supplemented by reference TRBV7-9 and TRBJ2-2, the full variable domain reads DTGVSQNPRHKITKRGQNVTFRCDPISEHNRLYWYRQTLGQGPEFLTYFQNEAQLEKSRLLSDRFSAERPKGSFSTLEIQRTEQGDSAMYLCASSPAGSGELFFGEGSRLTVL.

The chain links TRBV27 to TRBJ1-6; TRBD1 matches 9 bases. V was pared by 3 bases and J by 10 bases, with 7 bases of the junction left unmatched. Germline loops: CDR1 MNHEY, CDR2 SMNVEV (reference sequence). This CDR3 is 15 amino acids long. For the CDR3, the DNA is TGTGCCAGCAGTTTCGGGACAGGGTTGGACTCACCCCTCCACTTT. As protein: CASSFGTGLDSPLHF.

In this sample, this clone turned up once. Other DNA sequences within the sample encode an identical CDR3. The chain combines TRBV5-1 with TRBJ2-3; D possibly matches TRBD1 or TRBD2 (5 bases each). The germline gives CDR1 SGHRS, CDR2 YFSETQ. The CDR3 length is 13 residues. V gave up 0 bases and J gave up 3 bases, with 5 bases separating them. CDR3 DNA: TGCGCCAGCAGCTTGGGGGGGACAGATACGCAGTATTTT. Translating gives CASSLGGTDTQYF.

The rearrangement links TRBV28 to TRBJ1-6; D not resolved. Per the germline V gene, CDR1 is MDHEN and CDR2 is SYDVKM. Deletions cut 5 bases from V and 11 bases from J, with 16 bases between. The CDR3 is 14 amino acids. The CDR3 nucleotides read TGTGCCAGCAGTCCACCGGACCGACGAACACCCCTCCACTTT. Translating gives CASSPPDRRTPLHF. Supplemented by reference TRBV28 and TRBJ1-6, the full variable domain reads DVKVTQSSRYLVKRTGEKVFLECVQDMDHENMFWYRQDPGLGLRLIYFSYDVKMKEKGDIPEGYSVSREKKERFSLILESASTNQTSMYLCASSPPDRRTPLHFGNGTRLTVT.

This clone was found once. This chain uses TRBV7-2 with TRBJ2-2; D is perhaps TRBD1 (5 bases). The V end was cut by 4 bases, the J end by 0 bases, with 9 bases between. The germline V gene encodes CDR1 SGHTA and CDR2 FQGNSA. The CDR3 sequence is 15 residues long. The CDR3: CASSSTGANTGELFF. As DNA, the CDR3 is TGTGCCAGCAGCTCAACAGGAGCGAACACCGGGGAGCTGTTTTTT.

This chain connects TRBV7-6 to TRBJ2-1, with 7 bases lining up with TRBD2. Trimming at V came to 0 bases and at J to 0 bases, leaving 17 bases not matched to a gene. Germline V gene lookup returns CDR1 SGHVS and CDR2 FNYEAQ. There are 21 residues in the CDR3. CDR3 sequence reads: CASSLASFEASGTSSYNEQFF. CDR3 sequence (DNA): TGTGCCAGCAGCTTAGCTAGTTTTGAGGCTAGCGGTACCAGCTCCTACAATGAGCAGTTCTTC.